The 15 T cell receptor beta chains below were found in one sample sequenced in a study of blood T cell repertoires in COVID-19. Libraries were prepared by immunoSEQ multiplex PCR; TCRdb keeps only in-frame clonotypes and omits some of them. The data show about 140,000 clones, roughly 84% seen once. The sample consisted of peripheral blood. All receptors derive from a human donor in a cohort sampled during active COVID-19.

This chain connects TRBV11-3 to TRBJ2-1; D gene unclear. V was shortened by 2 bases and J by 8 bases, with 19 bases between the two germline ends. Germline V gene data show CDR1 as SGHNT and CDR2 as YENEEA. CDR3 length: 16 residues. CDR3 loop: CASSLRSAPSRDEQFF. As DNA, the CDR3 is TGTGCCAGCAGCTTAAGGTCGGCTCCCTCTAGAGATGAGCAGTTCTTC.

The chain employs TRBV6-5 and TRBJ2-7, with TRBD1 identical over 8 bases. The V and J ends lost 6 bases and 2 bases, in that order; junction bases with no gene match: 6. CDR1 MNHEY and CDR2 SVGAGI come from the germline V gene. The CDR3 length is 14 residues. CDR3 region: CASRIRRGPYEQYF. The DNA for the CDR3 is TGTGCCAGCAGGATCCGCAGGGGGCCCTACGAGCAGTACTTC.

This clone was recorded only once. The rearrangement links TRBV9 to TRBJ2-3, with 7 nucleotides matching TRBD2. V was pared by 4 bases and J by 1 base, with 12 bases of the junction left unmatched. CDR1 and CDR2 from the germline V gene are SGDLS and YYNGEE. This CDR3 has 17 amino acids. The CDR3 region is CASSLGLSSGGTDTQYF. As DNA, the CDR3 is TGTGCCAGCAGCCTAGGACTTTCCAGCGGGGGCACAGATACGCAGTATTTT.

The chain links TRBV3-1 (or the pseudogene TRBV3-2) to TRBJ1-2; D possibly corresponds to TRBD1 (5 bases). Germline V gene lookup returns CDR1 LGHDT and CDR2 YNNKEL (reference sequence). The CDR3 extends over 16 amino acids. V lost 5 bases to trimming and J lost 8 bases, with 24 bases between them. CDR3 protein: CASSAQRNRQVRGYTF. DNA of the CDR3: TGTGCCAGCAGCGCCCAAAGGAACAGGCAGGTGCGGGGCTACACCTTC.

The chain carries TRBV15 and TRBJ1-4, with a tentative D call TRBD1 (5 bases). Germline assignment: CDR1 LNHNV and CDR2 YYDKDF (reference sequence). The V gene lost 4 bases and the J gene lost 8 bases, with 17 bases spanning the gap. The length of the CDR3 is 15 residues. In DNA form, the CDR3 reads TGTGCCACCAGCACCCGACACCGGGGGGGGGAAAAACTGTTTTTT. Its protein product is CATSTRHRGGEKLFF.

This sequence joins TRBV7-2 and TRBJ2-1, with D possibly being TRBD2 (5 bases). Between the trimmed V and J ends, which lost 5 bases and 5 bases, there was a span of 16 bases. This CDR3 is built from 15 residues. Germline values: CDR1 SGHTA, CDR2 FQGNSA. The CDR3 sequence: CASSLDSLKHNEQFF. CDR3 DNA: TGTGCCAGCAGCCTGGACTCCCTAAAACACAATGAGCAGTTCTTC.

This clone has only one observation. The V and J genes are TRBV18 and TRBJ1-5; the D gene is possibly TRBD1 (6 bases). Germline V gene lookup returns CDR1 KGHSH and CDR2 LQKENI. Trimming removed 3 bases from V and 6 bases from J, with 15 bases in between. The CDR3 length is 15 residues. In DNA, the CDR3 is TGTGCCAGCTCACCCCTCACAGGGCCCTCTCAGCCCCAGCATTTT. It is translated as CASSPLTGPSQPQHF.

The chain is built from TRBV5-1 and TRBJ1-1; D perhaps matches TRBD1 (6 bases). Trimming left V 3 bases short and J 5 bases short, with 17 bases between. The CDR3 loop spans 15 amino acids. The V gene's germline CDR1 is SGHRS and CDR2 YFSETQ. CDR3 DNA sequence: TGCGCCAGCAGCTCGACAGGACCTCTTACTACTGAAGCTTTCTTT. Its protein product is CASSSTGPLTTEAFF.

The chain uses TRBV30 and TRBJ1-2; TRBD1 might be the D (5 bases). The V gene's germline CDR1 is GTSNPN and CDR2 SVGIG (reference sequence). Deletions cut 7 bases from V and 7 bases from J, with 16 bases between. The length of the CDR3 is 12 residues. DNA for the CDR3: TGTGCCTTGGGGGGAGGAGGTGGTGGCTACACCTTC. It encodes CALGGGGGGYTF.

This clone was seen more than once but under ten times. The CDR3 sequence: CASRISGSSYNEQFF. The CDR3 region has the DNA TGTGCCAGTAGGATTAGCGGTAGCTCCTACAATGAGCAGTTCTTC. The V and J genes are TRBV19 and TRBJ2-1; D might be TRBD2 (6 bases). The CDR3 totals 15 residues. V dropped 6 bases and J dropped 0 bases, with 12 bases sitting between them. Germline CDR1 LNHDA, CDR2 SQIVND (reference sequence).

V and J are TRBV2 and TRBJ2-1, with TRBD1 matching over 9 bases. The germline V gene encodes CDR1 SNHLY and CDR2 FYNNEI. V was pared by 3 bases and J by 9 bases, with 12 bases of the junction left unmatched. There are 16 residues in the CDR3. CDR3 sequence: CASSEQGTGYGGEQFF. The CDR3, as DNA: TGTGCCAGCAGTGAGCAAGGGACAGGGTATGGGGGTGAGCAGTTCTTC.

Written as DNA, the CDR3 is TGCGCCAGCAGCCAACAGGCCTCTCTTGAAGGAAACACCATATATTTT. Translated, it gives CASSQQASLEGNTIYF. The chain employs TRBV4-3 and TRBJ1-3; D gene unclear. Trimming left V 2 bases short and J 4 bases short, with 15 bases between. Germline CDR1 reads LGHNA; CDR2 reads YSLEER. This CDR3 contains 16 residues.

This clone was counted between two and nine times. The rearrangement uses TRBV5-1 and TRBJ1-6; 7 nucleotides line up with TRBD1. The germline gives CDR1 SGHRS, CDR2 YFSETQ. CDR3 size: 15 residues. V trimming: 0 bases; J trimming: 10 bases; junction bases outside the gene matches: 7. CDR3 loop: CASSLDRGSISPLHF. The CDR3 DNA is TGCGCCAGCAGCTTGGACAGGGGTTCCATCTCACCCCTCCACTTT. The variable domain in full, completed from reference TRBV5-1 and TRBJ1-6, reads KAGVTQTPRYLIKTRGQQVTLSCSPISGHRSVSWYQQTPGQGLQFLFEYFSETQRNKGNFPGRFSGRQFSNSRSEMNVSTLELGDSALYLCASSLDRGSISPLHFGNGTRLTVT.

The CDR3 sequence: CASSQGDYYEQYF. CDR3 in DNA: TGCGCCAGCAGCCAAGGGGACTACTACGAGCAGTACTTC. The chain carries TRBV4-3 and TRBJ2-7, with 7 positions matching TRBD2. With 1 base clipped from V and 3 bases from J, the junction kept 0 bases outside the gene matches. The CDR3 consists of 13 residues. Germline V CDR1 and CDR2: LGHNA, YSLEER.

The chain employs TRBV7-2 and TRBJ2-6; 7 bases line up with TRBD1. This CDR3 has 15 amino acids. The germline V gene encodes CDR1 SGHTA and CDR2 FQGNSA. J was trimmed by 4 bases and V by 5 bases; bases with no gene match: 5. CDR3 coding DNA: TGTGCCAGCAGCAGAACAGGGGCCGGGGCCAACGTCCTGACTTTC. Its protein is CASSRTGAGANVLTF.